Described below is a single T cell receptor (beta chain) sequence and its context. Within 2 weeks of study entry, exposed participants had contacted a PCR-confirmed or clinician-diagnosed COVID-19 case. The record originates from a study of blood T cell repertoires in COVID-19. Background on the study: The United States, Italy and Spain supplied acute and convalescent COVID-19 samples. In each case, the material was cDNA or gDNA derived from T cells, B-cell-depleted T cells, or PBMCs.

Per the original methods: Cell counts per sample came from amplifying reference gene primers. Some clones are missing from TCRdb's copy, which holds only in-frame ones; the method was immunoSEQ multiplex PCR. Clone size and the V and J calls come from that table; the DNA yielded D and trimming. The table lists hundreds of thousands of clones, roughly 80% of them singletons. The sequencing input was PBMCs or T cells enriched from blood (not recorded which). This clonotype was sampled from a man aged 40-49 years who had been exposed to COVID-19.

The CDR3 is CASSLWGVDTEAFF. In DNA form, the CDR3 reads TGCGCCAGCAGCTTGTGGGGGGTTGACACTGAAGCTTTCTTT. The chain employs TRBV5-1 and TRBJ1-1; the D gene is possibly TRBD1 (5 bases). CDR1 is SGHRS and CDR2 is YFSETQ in the germline V gene. The germline V and J ends were trimmed by 1 base and 3 bases, with 10 bases remaining between them. The length of the CDR3 is 14 residues.